These T cell receptor beta chains were read from a single sample in a study of T cell repertoires in cytomegalovirus infection. TCRdb called the reads again in MiXCR, with one record for every CDR3 protein. This table holds around 490,000 distinct CDR3 sequences, roughly 29% found once. The source material was PBMCs. The receptors shown here come from a human donor in good health (CMV status not recorded). Some clones in this sample may be carry-over from other donors' samples. Both conserved end residues are trimmed from each CDR3.

>TRBV5-6|TRBJ2-3
ATQGLHDTQY
>TRBV7-2|TRBJ2-3
ASSLGYRGTFSTDTQY
>TRBV5-1|TRBJ2-1
ASSPGPGTHEQF
>TRBV12-3/TRBV12-4|TRBJ2-2
ASSLNQRGARAGELF
>TRBV29-1|TRBJ2-3
SVGTSAADTQY
>TRBV11-3|TRBJ2-1
ASSLDTPGTSASSYNEQF
>TRBV2|TRBJ1-5
ASTSEGDQPQH
>TRBV6-6|TRBJ2-7
ASSGQFGEQY
>TRBV6-2/TRBV6-3|TRBJ2-7
ASRDTTSYEQY
>TRBV6-1|TRBJ2-1
ASSESLSRYNEQF
>TRBV6-2/TRBV6-3|TRBJ2-7
ASRSRGHEQY
>TRBV7-8|TRBJ2-1
ASRSSGTSTYNEQF
>TRBV7-9|TRBJ1-2
ASSKGLIYGYT
>TRBV27|TRBJ2-1
ASSAGTDQF
>TRBV6-6|TRBJ2-1
ASSYYRGPGPQYNEQF
>TRBV7-9|TRBJ1-1
ASSKGSENTEAF
>TRBV12-5|TRBJ2-5
ASGLPHRDNQETQY
>TRBV7-2|TRBJ2-2
ASTRGAGAGELF
>TRBV12-3/TRBV12-4|TRBJ1-1
ASGNQRNTEAF
>TRBV7-2|TRBJ2-7
ASSLEGGRYSYEQY
>TRBV10-3|TRBJ1-6
AISEGGQRYNSPLH
>TRBV19|TRBJ1-5
ASSTDGYSNQPQH
>TRBV5-4|TRBJ2-5
ASSLGAGDVETQY
>TRBV6-1|TRBJ2-1
ASSEAHQKVDEQF
>TRBV19|TRBJ2-7
ASASVPYEQY
>TRBV29-1|TRBJ1-2
SVDKGTGDLAGYGYT
>TRBV7-2|TRBJ1-2
ASSLGLDGYT
>TRBV7-3|TRBJ2-1
ASSLGQTYNEQF
>TRBV7-8|TRBJ1-2
ASSLDLIGTGGEGLGYGYT
>TRBV7-6|TRBJ2-1
ASSLPPSIDEQF
>TRBV6-2/TRBV6-3|TRBJ2-1
ASTPRGVLGVEQF
>TRBV15|TRBJ2-7
ATSRGASGIYEQY
>TRBV30|TRBJ2-6
AWSAITGANVLT
>TRBV20-1|TRBJ1-1
SATGQLTVTEAF
>TRBV7-2|TRBJ2-3
ASSHRSDSGDTQY
>TRBV6-6|TRBJ1-2
ASAPGADYGYT
>TRBV7-9|TRBJ2-1
ATTRDRVDEQF
>TRBV27|TRBJ1-5
ASSFGPGGGQPQH
>TRBV7-9|TRBJ1-1
ASSLSGTGGTEAF
>TRBV3-1|TRBJ1-1
ASRWTRWNTEAF
>TRBV29-1|TRBJ2-3
SVVTTPIPTDTQY
>TRBV25-1|TRBJ1-2
ASSEQGGGYT
>TRBV2|TRBJ1-5
ATAEDIFNQPQH
>TRBV20-1|TRBJ2-1
SANSAASYNEQF
>TRBV7-6|TRBJ2-3
ASSSRTISTDTQY
>TRBV25-1|TRBJ1-1
ASSDPGQGISSF
>TRBV7-2|TRBJ1-2
ASSLALGSGGYT
>TRBV12-3/TRBV12-4|TRBJ2-7
ASSLVRNEQY